The present entry profiles one T cell receptor beta chain with its context. Its antigen is unidentified. The data are from a study of human T cells and chemical hapten exposure. Looking at the study overall: Patch testing was performed with 0.01% DPC on the upper back, with reading at 6 days. Study findings and constraints: A positive correlation with patch test score was found for PT1 expanded TCR counts.

TCRdb analysed the RACE reads with MiXCR anew, one entry per CDR3 protein. Of fewer than 100,000 distinct CDR3 sequences in the sample, under 13% were seen once. Time point reported: patch test 3, about 24 weeks after DPC sensitization. This sample's treatment: therapeutic diphenylcyclopropenone sensitization with weekly scalp DPC. The J segment lost 3 bases and the V segment lost 0 bases, leaving 4 bases of the junction unmatched. Germline assignment: CDR1 KGHDR and CDR2 SFDVKD. CDR3 length: 16 amino acids. Here the sequenced sample was whole blood, taken in connection with sensitization to the hapten diphenylcyclopropenone (DPC). The sequence was collected from a woman between 25 and 40 years old with alopecia areata. Some clones in this sample may be carry-over from other donors' samples. The chain couples TRBV24-1 to TRBJ2-3, with 8 bases matching TRBD1. In nucleotides, the CDR3 is TGTGCCACCAGTGATTTGCCCAGGGGGCAGACAGATACGCAGTATTTT. Protein product: CATSDLPRGQTDTQYF.